Each of the 5 T cell receptor beta chains below was sequenced from the same sample in a study of shared T cell receptors in the human thymus. Assay used: immunoSEQ multiplex PCR; TCRdb lists only in-frame clones, some missing. Among 600,000 to 900,000 clones, roughly 88% were seen once, and the ten largest hold over 0.008%. The sample was also linked to a second study, of human thymus T cells.

Specimen: thymocytes. These receptors all come from a girl younger than two with a congenital heart defect.

The rearrangement joins TRBV5-1 to TRBJ2-3, with D possibly matching TRBD1 (6 bases). Trimming shortened V by 3 bases and J by 4 bases, and 27 bases separated the two germline ends. This CDR3 has 19 residues. The germline gives CDR1 SGHRS, CDR2 YFSETQ. CDR3 DNA sequence: TGCGCCAGCAGCTCGACGATCTCGGGACACCTAAAAGCTGCAGATACGCAGTATTTT. Its translation: CASSSTISGHLKAADTQYF.

V usage is TRBV5-1 and J usage is TRBJ2-5, with 12 bases aligning to TRBD1. The CDR3 extends over 19 amino acids. Germline CDR1 is SGHRS and CDR2 is YFSETQ. Germline trimming cut 4 bases from V and 11 bases from J; bases unmatched to any gene: 24. The CDR3 protein is CASSRLGERGDRGQEEQYF. The CDR3 DNA sequence: TGCGCCAGCAGCCGCCTTGGAGAAAGAGGGGACAGGGGGCAGGAGGAGCAGTACTTC.

The rearrangement uses TRBV5-4 and TRBJ2-1; 12 nucleotides agree with TRBD2. The CDR3 sequence is 17 residues long. The V and J ends lost 4 bases and 1 base, in that order; junction bases with no gene match: 6. Germline loops: CDR1 SGHNT, CDR2 YYREEE (reference sequence). The CDR3 nucleotides read TGTGCCAGCAGCAATACTAGCGGGGGGCCTTCCTACAATGAGCAGTTCTTC. Translating gives CASSNTSGGPSYNEQFF.

V gene TRBV6-5 combines with J gene TRBJ1-2; 8 nucleotides align to TRBD1. Germline V gene lookup returns CDR1 MNHEY and CDR2 SVGAGI. The J segment lost 6 bases and the V segment lost 5 bases, leaving 8 bases of the junction unmatched. The CDR3 sequence is 14 residues long. The CDR3 reads CASSLSDRGDGYTF. The CDR3 DNA reads as TGTGCCAGCAGTCTATCAGACAGGGGTGATGGCTACACCTTC.

The chain couples TRBV5-4 to TRBJ1-5; 11 bases line up with TRBD1. J was trimmed by 11 bases and V by 1 base; bases with no gene match: 2. The germline gives CDR1 SGHNT, CDR2 YYREEE (reference sequence). The CDR3 is 13 amino acids. CDR3 in DNA: TGTGCCAGCAGCTTGTTGGGACAGGGGGCCCAGCATTTT. It encodes CASSLLGQGAQHF.